These 15 T cell receptor beta chains originate from one sample sequenced in a study of T cell responses to AZD1222 COVID-19 vaccine. TCRdb's table, derived via immunoSEQ multiplex PCR, lists solely in-frame clones and lacks some. The table includes 95,000 to 100,000 clones, over 75% detected once. Source: peripheral blood, taken on day 0 of AZD1222 vaccination. The source is an adult in good health.

The rearrangement links TRBV5-4 to TRBJ2-5; 10 nucleotides line up with TRBD2. Germline V gene sequence: CDR1 SGHNT, CDR2 YYREEE (reference sequence). The CDR3 extends over 17 amino acids. The trim removed 2 bases at V and 1 base at J, leaving 8 bases unmatched. The CDR3 sequence is CASSFRSGRMSQETQYF. The DNA for the CDR3 is TGTGCCAGCAGCTTTCGTAGCGGGAGGATGTCCCAAGAGACCCAGTACTTC. Together with reference TRBV5-4 and TRBJ2-5, the CDR3 gives the full variable domain: ETGVTQSPTHLIKTRGQQVTLRCSSQSGHNTVSWYQQALGQGPQFIFQYYREEENGRGNFPPRFSGLQFPNYSSELNVNALELDDSALYLCASSFRSGRMSQETQYFGPGTRLLVL.

The chain employs TRBV6-1 and TRBJ1-3, with unresolved D. Germline values: CDR1 MNHNS, CDR2 SASEGT. Deletions cut 3 bases from V and 0 bases from J, with 12 bases between. This CDR3 has 16 amino acids. The CDR3 sequence: CASSESGGPSGNTIYF. The CDR3 DNA reads TGTGCCAGCAGTGAGTCCGGAGGCCCCTCTGGAAACACCATATATTTT.

V and J are TRBV11-3 and TRBJ2-3; 7 bases align to TRBD1. The CDR3 is 13 residues long. Trimming removed 8 bases from V and 1 base from J; junction bases left unmatched: 3. Germline CDR1 SGHNT, CDR2 YENEEA. In nucleotides, the CDR3 is TGTGCCAGCTACAGGGGTCGCACAGATACGCAGTATTTT. Translation: CASYRGRTDTQYF.

V gene TRBV7-9 combines with J gene TRBJ2-1; 10 bases align to TRBD2. CDR1 and CDR2 from the germline V gene are SEHNR and FQNEAQ (reference sequence). This CDR3 region has 12 residues. Trimming took 7 bases from V and 10 from J; bases not matched to a gene: 4. The CDR3 DNA sequence: TGTGCCAGCACCCCGGGACTAGCGGAGCAGTTCTTC. Translation: CASTPGLAEQFF. The full variable domain, its missing parts supplied by reference TRBV7-9 and TRBJ2-1, is DTGVSQNPRHKITKRGQNVTFRCDPISEHNRLYWYRQTLGQGPEFLTYFQNEAQLEKSRLLSDRFSAERPKGSFSTLEIQRTEQGDSAMYLCASTPGLAEQFFGPGTRLTVL.

The V call is TRBV5-1, the J call TRBJ1-2; D remains unclear. This CDR3 comprises 15 residues. Germline CDR1 is SGHRS and CDR2 is YFSETQ. V shed 4 bases and J shed 5 bases, with 18 bases lying between them. This CDR3 reads CASSQLPGYQYGYTF. In nucleotides, the CDR3 is TGCGCCAGCAGCCAGTTGCCGGGTTATCAGTATGGCTACACCTTC.

V and J are TRBV10-3 and TRBJ2-6, with D possibly called TRBD1 or TRBD2 (6 bases each). CDR1 ENHRY and CDR2 SYGVKD come from the germline V gene. The CDR3 has 16 residues. Trimming cost V 5 bases and J 2 bases, with 13 bases left between them. The CDR3 region is CAISSGAWTGANVLTF. The DNA for the CDR3 is TGTGCCATCAGTTCGGGGGCGTGGACTGGGGCCAACGTCCTGACTTTC.

The rearrangement joins TRBV7-6 to TRBJ2-1, with D possibly matching TRBD2 (6 bases). With 5 bases removed from V and 7 bases from J, the gap between germline ends came to 9 bases. Germline values: CDR1 SGHVS, CDR2 FNYEAQ. The CDR3 has 12 amino acids. CDR3 region: CASSPGGNEQFF. DNA for the CDR3: TGTGCCAGCAGCCCAGGAGGGAATGAGCAGTTCTTC.

This clone came up a few times. The chain joins TRBV9 to TRBJ2-1; TRBD2 matches 12 bases. CDR1 and CDR2 (germline): SGDLS, YYNGEE. V gave up 5 bases and J gave up 3 bases; unmatched junction bases: 9. This CDR3 comprises 17 residues. Here the CDR3 DNA reads TGTGCCAGCAGTGTGACTAGCGGGAGACGGATCTACAATGAGCAGTTCTTC. It is translated as CASSVTSGRRIYNEQFF.

The V gene is TRBV7-8, the J gene TRBJ1-2; 9 bases fit TRBD1. The CDR3 totals 14 residues. V dropped 4 bases and J dropped 8; count of bases not matched to a gene: 8. Germline V lookup: CDR1 SGHVS, CDR2 FQNEAQ. CDR3 loop: CASSSRDRVNGYTF. CDR3 bases: TGTGCCAGCAGCTCTCGGGACAGGGTAAACGGCTACACCTTC.

The CDR3 DNA reads TGTGCCAGCAGCTTGGGGACTAGCGGGACCTACGAGCAGTACTTC. It yields the protein CASSLGTSGTYEQYF. The rearrangement links TRBV5-4 to TRBJ2-7; TRBD2 aligns across 12 bases. Trimming removed 0 bases from V and 2 bases from J; junction bases left unmatched: 0. The CDR3 has 15 amino acids. Looked up from germline, CDR1 is SGHNT and CDR2 is YYREEE (reference sequence).

The chain carries TRBV2 and TRBJ1-1, with D perhaps TRBD1 (5 bases). The CDR3 extends over 14 amino acids. In germline, CDR1 is SNHLY, CDR2 FYNNEI. Trimming took off 6 bases at V and 0 bases at J, with 11 bases between the two ends. The CDR3 nucleotides are TGTGCCAGCAGGTCGGGACTCCTGAACACTGAAGCTTTCTTT. It translates to CASRSGLLNTEAFF.

This rearrangement joins TRBV3-1 (or the pseudogene TRBV3-2) to TRBJ1-2, with TRBD1 matching 9 bases. Germline V CDR1 and CDR2: LGHDT, YNNKEL (reference sequence). After removal of 8 bases from V and 6 bases from J, the junction contained 4 bases not matched to a gene. CDR3 length: 12 residues. The DNA for the CDR3 is TGTGCCAGCGCTGACAGGGGGAATGGCTACACCTTC. Its protein product is CASADRGNGYTF.

The V and J genes are TRBV27 and TRBJ2-1, with D maybe TRBD1 (5 bases). This CDR3 contains 13 residues. The germline V gene encodes CDR1 MNHEY and CDR2 SMNVEV (reference sequence). The CDR3 region is CVRLGQGYNEQFF. The CDR3 coding sequence is TGTGTCCGCCTTGGACAAGGCTACAATGAGCAGTTCTTC.

The chain combines TRBV7-9 with TRBJ2-3; D is unresolved. Germline V gene lookup returns CDR1 SEHNR and CDR2 FQNEAQ (reference sequence). The CDR3 runs 18 residues. Deletions cut 1 base from V and 6 bases from J, with 23 bases between. The CDR3 reads CASSLDLLRVHPVDTQYF. The CDR3 coding sequence is TGTGCCAGCAGCTTAGACCTTCTACGGGTACATCCCGTTGATACGCAGTATTTT.

The V call is TRBV19, the J call TRBJ2-2, with 9 bases fitting TRBD2. V shed 3 bases and J 5 bases; nucleotides not matched to a gene: 7. This CDR3 is 16 amino acids long. The germline V gene has CDR1 LNHDA and CDR2 SQIVND (reference sequence). CDR3 in amino acids: CASSIAGGPRTGELFF. Here the CDR3 DNA reads TGTGCCAGTAGTATTGCGGGAGGGCCGAGAACCGGGGAGCTGTTTTTT.